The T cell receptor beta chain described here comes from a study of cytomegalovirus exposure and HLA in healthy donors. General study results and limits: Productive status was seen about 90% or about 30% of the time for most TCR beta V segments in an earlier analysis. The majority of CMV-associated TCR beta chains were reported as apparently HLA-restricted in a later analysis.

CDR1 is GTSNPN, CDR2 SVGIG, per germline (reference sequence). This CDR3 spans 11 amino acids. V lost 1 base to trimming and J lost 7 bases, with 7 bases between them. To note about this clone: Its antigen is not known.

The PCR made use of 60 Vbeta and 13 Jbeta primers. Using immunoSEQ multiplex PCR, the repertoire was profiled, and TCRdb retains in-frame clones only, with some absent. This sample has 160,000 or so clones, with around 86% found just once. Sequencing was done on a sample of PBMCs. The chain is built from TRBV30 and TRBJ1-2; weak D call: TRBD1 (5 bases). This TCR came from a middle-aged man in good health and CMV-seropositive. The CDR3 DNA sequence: TGTGCCTGGAGTGCCGGGGGTGGCTACACCTTC. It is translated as CAWSAGGGYTF.